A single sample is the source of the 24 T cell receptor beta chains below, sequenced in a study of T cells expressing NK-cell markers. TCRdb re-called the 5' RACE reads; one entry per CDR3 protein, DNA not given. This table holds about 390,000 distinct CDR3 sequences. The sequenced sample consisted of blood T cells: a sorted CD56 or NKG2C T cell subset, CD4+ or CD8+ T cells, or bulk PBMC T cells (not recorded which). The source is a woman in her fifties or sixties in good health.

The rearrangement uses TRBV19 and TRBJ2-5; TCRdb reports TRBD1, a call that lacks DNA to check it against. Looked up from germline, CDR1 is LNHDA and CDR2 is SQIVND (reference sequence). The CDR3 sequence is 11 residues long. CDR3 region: CASQTGLTQYF.

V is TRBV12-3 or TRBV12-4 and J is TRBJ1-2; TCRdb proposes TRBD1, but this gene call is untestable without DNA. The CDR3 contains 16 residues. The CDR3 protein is CASSLALSGGDYGYTF.

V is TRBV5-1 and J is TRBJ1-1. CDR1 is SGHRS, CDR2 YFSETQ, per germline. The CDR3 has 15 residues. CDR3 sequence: CASSSDGARTSEAFF.

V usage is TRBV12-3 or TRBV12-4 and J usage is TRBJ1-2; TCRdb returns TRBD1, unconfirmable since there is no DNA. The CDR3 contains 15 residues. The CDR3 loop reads CASSLAQGSVYGYTF.

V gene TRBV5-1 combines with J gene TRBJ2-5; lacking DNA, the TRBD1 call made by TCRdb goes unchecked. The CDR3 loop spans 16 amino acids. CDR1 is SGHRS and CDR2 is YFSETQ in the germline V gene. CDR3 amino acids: CASSSTLPGGWETQYF.

CDR3: CATQAPAAAYNEQFF. V and J are TRBV15 and TRBJ2-1; there is no DNA to check the TCRdb D call of TRBD1. The CDR3 is 15 amino acids. The germline V gene encodes CDR1 LNHNV and CDR2 YYDKDF (reference sequence).

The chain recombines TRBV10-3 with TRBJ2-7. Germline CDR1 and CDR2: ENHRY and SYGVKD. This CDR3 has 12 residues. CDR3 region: CAPQGYHYEQYF.

CDR3 protein: CASSSQVGGMTGELFF. V is TRBV27 and J is TRBJ2-2; TCRdb's D gene call, TRBD2, goes unchecked for lack of DNA. The CDR3 runs to 16 residues. Germline loops: CDR1 MNHEY, CDR2 SMNVEV (reference sequence).

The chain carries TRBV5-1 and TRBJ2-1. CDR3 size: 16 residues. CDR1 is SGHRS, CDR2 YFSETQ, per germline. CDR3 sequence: CASSLDGLLNYNEQFF.

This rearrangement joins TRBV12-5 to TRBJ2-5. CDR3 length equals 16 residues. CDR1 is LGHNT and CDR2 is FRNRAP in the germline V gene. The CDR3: CASGLGFGQLQETQYF.

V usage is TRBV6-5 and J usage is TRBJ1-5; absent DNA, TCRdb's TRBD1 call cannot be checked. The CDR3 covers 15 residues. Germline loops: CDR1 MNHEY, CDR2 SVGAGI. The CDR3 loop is CASRRGTGRNQPQHF.

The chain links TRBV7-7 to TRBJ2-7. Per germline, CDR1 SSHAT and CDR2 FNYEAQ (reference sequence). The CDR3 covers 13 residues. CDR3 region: CASSYDKADEQYF.

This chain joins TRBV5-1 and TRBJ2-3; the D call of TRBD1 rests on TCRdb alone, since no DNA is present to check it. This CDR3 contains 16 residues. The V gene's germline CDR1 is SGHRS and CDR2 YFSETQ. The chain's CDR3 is CASSTGRGGSTDTQYF.

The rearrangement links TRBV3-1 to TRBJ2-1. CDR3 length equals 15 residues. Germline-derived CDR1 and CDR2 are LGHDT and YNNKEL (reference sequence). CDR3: CASSQGINSNNEQFF.

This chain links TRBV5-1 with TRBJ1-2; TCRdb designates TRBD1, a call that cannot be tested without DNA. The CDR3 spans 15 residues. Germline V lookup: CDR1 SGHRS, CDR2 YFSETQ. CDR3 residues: CASRERSDRSDGYTF. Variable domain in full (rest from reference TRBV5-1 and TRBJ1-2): KAGVTQTPRYLIKTRGQQVTLSCSPISGHRSVSWYQQTPGQGLQFLFEYFSETQRNKGNFPGRFSGRQFSNSRSEMNVSTLELGDSALYLCASRERSDRSDGYTFGSGTRLTVV.

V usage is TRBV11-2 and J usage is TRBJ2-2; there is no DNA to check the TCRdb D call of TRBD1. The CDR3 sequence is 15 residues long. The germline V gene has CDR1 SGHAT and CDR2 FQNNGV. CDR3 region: CASSSLSGGTGELFF.

This CDR3 reads CASSHPDRGSSEAFF. This chain links TRBV4-1 with TRBJ1-1; there is no DNA to check the TCRdb D call of TRBD1. Germline V CDR1 and CDR2: MGHRA, YSYEKL. The CDR3 extends over 15 amino acids.

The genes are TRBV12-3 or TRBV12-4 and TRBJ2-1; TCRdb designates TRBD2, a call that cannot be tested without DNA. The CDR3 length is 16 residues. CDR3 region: CASLGLAGLPNNEQFF.

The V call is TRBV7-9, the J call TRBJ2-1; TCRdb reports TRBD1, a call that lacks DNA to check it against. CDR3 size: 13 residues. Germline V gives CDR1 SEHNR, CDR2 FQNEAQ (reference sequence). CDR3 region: CASSPWASDEQFF.

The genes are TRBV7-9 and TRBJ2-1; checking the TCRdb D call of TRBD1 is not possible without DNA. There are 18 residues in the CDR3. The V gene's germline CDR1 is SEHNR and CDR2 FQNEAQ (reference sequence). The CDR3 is CASSLGGNSGLDFNEQFF.

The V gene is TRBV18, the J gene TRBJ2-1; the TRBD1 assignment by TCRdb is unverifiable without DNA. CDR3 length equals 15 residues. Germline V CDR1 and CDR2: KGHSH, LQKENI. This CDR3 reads CASSLRQGAKIEQFF.

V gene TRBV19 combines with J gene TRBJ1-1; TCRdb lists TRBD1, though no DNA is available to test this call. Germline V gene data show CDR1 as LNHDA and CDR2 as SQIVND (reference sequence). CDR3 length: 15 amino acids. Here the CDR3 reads CASSIQGQLNTEAFF. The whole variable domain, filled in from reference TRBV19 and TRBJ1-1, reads DGGITQSPKYLFRKEGQNVTLSCEQNLNHDAMYWYRQDPGQGLRLIYYSQIVNDFQKGDIAEGYSVSREKKESFPLTVTSAQKNPTAFYLCASSIQGQLNTEAFFGQGTRLTVV.

CDR3 loop: CASSQRERGYNEQFF. The J gene is TRBJ2-1, the V gene TRBV4-1; TCRdb selects TRBD2, and the lack of DNA leaves this call unchecked. Germline V CDR1 and CDR2: MGHRA, YSYEKL. The CDR3 is 15 residues long.

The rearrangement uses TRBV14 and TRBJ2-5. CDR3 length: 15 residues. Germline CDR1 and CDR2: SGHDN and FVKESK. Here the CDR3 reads CASSQERVSGETQYF.